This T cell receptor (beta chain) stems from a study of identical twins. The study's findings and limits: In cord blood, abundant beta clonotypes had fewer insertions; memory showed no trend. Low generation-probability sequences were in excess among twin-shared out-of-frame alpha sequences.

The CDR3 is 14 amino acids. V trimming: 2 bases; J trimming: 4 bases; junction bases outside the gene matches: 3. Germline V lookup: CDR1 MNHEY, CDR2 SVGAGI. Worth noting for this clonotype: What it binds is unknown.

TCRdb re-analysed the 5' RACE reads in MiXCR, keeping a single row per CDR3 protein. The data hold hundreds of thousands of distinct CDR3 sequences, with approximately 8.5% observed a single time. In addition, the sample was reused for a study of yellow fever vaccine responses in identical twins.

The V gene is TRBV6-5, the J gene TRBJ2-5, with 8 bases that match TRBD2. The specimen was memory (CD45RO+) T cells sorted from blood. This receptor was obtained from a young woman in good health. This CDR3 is CASSYQTSGETQYF. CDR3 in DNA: TGTGCCAGCAGTTACCAAACTAGCGGAGAGACCCAGTACTTC.